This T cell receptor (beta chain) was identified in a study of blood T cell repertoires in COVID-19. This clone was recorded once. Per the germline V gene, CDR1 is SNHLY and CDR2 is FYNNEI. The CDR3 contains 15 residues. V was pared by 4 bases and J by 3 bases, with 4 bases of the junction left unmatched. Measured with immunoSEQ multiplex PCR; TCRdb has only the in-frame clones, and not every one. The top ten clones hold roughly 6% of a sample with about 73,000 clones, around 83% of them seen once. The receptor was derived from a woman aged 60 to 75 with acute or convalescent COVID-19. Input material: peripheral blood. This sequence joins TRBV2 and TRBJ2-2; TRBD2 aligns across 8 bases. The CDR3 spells CASSVPGGDTGELFF. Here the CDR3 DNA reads TGTGCCAGCAGTGTTCCGGGAGGGGACACCGGGGAGCTGTTTTTT.